This T cell receptor beta chain stems from a study of human T cells and chemical hapten exposure. Across the study: Throughout the roughly 24-week study, diphenylcyclopropenone was applied weekly to the patients' scalps. Overall study results and limits: Controls formed significantly fewer large CDR3 similarity clusters than expanded TCRs did.

TCRdb re-analysed the RACE reads in MiXCR, keeping a single row per CDR3 protein. Altogether tens of thousands of distinct CDR3 sequences are present, 10% to 13% being singletons, with the ten largest covering around 6.3%. Time point indicated: pre-sensitization, week 0. Noted treatment: therapeutic diphenylcyclopropenone sensitization with weekly scalp DPC. Per germline, CDR1 DFQATT and CDR2 SNEGSKA (reference sequence). The CDR3 contains 15 residues. V gave up 6 bases and J gave up 1 base; unmatched junction bases: 11. This clonotype was seen repeatedly, ten times or more. Its target is unknown. The source material was whole blood, sampled in connection with sensitization to the hapten diphenylcyclopropenone (DPC). This clonotype was obtained from a man aged 30-40 years with alopecia areata. Some clones in this sample may be carry-over from other donors' samples. The V call is TRBV20-1, the J call TRBJ1-2, with 7 bases fitting TRBD1. CDR3 bases: TGCAGTGCAGACAGGGTGGACAATGTTAACTATGGCTACACCTTC. Protein product: CSADRVDNVNYGYTF.